Sequencing of this TCR beta chain was carried out in a study of cytomegalovirus exposure and HLA in healthy donors. The CDR3 length is 14 residues. V was cut by 2 bases and J by 6 bases, with 11 bases left in between. The V gene's germline CDR1 is SGDLS and CDR2 YYNGEE. The primer mix had 60 Vbeta and 13 Jbeta primers. Per the original methods: Later reanalysis found around 84 million unique TCR beta chains, some 10 million of them shared. Assay: immunoSEQ multiplex PCR; the TCRdb copy retains only in-frame clones and omits some. That table gives V, J and clone size, and the DNA gave D and trimming. The table includes more than 200,000 clones, about 83% detected once.

Material: PBMCs. V gene TRBV9 combines with J gene TRBJ2-2; a weak D match, TRBD2 (6 bases). The receptor was derived from a girl aged 10 to 17 in good health and CMV-seronegative. Here the CDR3 reads CASSVGGGSGELFF. The CDR3 DNA is TGTGCCAGCAGCGTTGGCGGAGGGTCCGGGGAGCTGTTTTTT.